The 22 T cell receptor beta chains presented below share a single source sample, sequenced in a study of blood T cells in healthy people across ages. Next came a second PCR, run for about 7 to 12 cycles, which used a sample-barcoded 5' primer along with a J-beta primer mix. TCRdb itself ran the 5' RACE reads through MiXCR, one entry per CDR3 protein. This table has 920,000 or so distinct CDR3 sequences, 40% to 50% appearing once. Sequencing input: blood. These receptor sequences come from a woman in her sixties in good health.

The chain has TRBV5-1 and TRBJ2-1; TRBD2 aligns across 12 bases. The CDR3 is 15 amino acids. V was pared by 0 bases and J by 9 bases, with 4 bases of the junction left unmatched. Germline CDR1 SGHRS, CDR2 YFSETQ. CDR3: CASSLGLAGVVEQFF. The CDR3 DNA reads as TGCGCCAGCAGCTTGGGACTAGCGGGAGTCGTTGAGCAGTTCTTC.

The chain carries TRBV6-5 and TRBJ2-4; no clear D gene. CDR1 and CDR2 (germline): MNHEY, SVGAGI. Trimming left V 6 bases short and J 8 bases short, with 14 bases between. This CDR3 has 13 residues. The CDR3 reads CASRPGPRDIQYF. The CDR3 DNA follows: TGTGCCAGCAGGCCCGGACCCCGAGACATTCAGTACTTC.

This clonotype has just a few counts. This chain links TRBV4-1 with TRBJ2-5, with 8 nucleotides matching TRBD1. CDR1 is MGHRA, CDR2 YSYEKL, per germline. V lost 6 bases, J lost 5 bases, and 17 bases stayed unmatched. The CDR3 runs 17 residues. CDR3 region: CASSYARATGVRETQYF. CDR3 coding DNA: TGCGCCAGCAGTTACGCCCGGGCGACAGGGGTAAGGGAGACCCAGTACTTC.

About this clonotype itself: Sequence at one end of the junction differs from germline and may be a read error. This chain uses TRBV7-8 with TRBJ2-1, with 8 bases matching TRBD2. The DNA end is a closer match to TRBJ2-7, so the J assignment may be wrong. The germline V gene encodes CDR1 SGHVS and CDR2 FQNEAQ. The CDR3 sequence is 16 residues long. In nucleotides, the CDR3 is TGTGCCCGCAGCTTAGCTGCGGGAGGCTCCTACAATGAGCAGTACTTC. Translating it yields CARSLAAGGSYNEQYF.

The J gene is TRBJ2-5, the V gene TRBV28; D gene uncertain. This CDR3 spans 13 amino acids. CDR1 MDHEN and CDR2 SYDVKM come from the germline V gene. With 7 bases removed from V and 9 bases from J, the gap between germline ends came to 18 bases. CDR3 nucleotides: TGTGCCAGCACGAGCAGGCCAGGCGGAGCCCAGTACTTC. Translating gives CASTSRPGGAQYF.

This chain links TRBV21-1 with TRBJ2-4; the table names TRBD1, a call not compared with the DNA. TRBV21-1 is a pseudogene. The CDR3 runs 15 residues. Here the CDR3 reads CASSIKGGREDIQYF. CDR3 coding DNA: TGTGCCAGCAGCATAAAAGGGGGCAGGGAAGACATTCAGTACTTC.

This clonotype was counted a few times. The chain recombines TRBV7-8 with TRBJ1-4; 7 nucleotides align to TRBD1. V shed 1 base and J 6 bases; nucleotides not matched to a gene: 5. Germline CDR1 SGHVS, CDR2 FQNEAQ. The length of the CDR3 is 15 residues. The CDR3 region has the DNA TGTGCCAGCAGCTTAGAGGGCAGGGGGGATGAAAAACTGTTTTTT. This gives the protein CASSLEGRGDEKLFF. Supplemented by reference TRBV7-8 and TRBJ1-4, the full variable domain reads GAGVSQSPRYKVAKRGQDVALRCDPISGHVSLFWYQQALGQGPEFLTYFQNEAQLDKSGLPSDRFFAERPEGSVSTLKIQRTQQEDSAVYLCASSLEGRGDEKLFFGSGTQLSVL.

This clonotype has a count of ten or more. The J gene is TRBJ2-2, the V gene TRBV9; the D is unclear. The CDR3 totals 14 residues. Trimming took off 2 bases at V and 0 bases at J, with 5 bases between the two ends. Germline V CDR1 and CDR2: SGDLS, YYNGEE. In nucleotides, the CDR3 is TGTGCCAGCAGCGTCCGCGCGAACACCGGGGAGCTGTTTTTT. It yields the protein CASSVRANTGELFF.

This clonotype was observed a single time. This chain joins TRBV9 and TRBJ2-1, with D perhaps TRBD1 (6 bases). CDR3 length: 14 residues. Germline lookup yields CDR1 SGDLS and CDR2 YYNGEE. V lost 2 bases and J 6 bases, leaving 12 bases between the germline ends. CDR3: CASSVGASGNEQFF. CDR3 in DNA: TGTGCCAGCAGCGTGGGGGCGTCCGGCAATGAGCAGTTCTTC.

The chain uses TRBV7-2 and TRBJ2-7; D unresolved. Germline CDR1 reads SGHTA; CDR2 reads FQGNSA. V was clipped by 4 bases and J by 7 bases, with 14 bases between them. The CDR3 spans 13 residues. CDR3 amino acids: CASSSPSYGEQYF. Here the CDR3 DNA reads TGTGCCAGCAGCTCACCTAGTTACGGGGAGCAGTACTTC.

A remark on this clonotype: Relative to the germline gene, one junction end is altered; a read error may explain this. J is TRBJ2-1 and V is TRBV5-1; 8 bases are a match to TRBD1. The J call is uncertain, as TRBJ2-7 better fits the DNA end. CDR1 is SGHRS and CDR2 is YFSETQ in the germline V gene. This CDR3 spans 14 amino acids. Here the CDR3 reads CAGSRGQGIYEQYF. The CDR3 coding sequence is TGCGCCGGCAGCCGCGGACAGGGAATCTACGAGCAGTACTTC.

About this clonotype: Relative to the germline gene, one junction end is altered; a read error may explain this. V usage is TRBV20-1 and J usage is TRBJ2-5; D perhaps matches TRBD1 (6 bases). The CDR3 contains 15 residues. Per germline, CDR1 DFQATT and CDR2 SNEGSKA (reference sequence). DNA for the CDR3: TGCAGTGTTAGATCCTTCCAGGGGAGACAAGAGACCCAGTACTTC. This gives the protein CSVRSFQGRQETQYF.

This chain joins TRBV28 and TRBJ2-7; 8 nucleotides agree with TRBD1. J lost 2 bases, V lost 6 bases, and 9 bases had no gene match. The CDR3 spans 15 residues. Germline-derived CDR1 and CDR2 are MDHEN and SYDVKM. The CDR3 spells CASRPWTGTTYEQYF. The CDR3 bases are TGTGCCAGCAGACCTTGGACAGGGACAACCTACGAGCAGTACTTC.

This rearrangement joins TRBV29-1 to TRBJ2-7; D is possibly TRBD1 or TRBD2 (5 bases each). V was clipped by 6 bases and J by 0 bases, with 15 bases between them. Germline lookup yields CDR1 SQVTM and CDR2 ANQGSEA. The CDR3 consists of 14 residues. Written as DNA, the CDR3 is TGCAGCGTAACCGGGACGTCGAGCTCCTACGAGCAGTACTTC. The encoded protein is CSVTGTSSSYEQYF.

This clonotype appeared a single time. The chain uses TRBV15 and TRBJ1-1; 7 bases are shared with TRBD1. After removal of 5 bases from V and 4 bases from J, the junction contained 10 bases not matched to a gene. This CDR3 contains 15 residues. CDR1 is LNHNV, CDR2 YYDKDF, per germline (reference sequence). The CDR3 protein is CATSRGGQLLTEAFF. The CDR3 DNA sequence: TGTGCCACCAGCCGCGGGGGACAGTTACTCACTGAAGCTTTCTTT.

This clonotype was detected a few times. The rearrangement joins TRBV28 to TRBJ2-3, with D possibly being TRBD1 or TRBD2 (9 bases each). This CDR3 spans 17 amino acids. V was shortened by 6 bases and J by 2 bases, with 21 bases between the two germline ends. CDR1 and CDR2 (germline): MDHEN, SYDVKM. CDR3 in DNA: TGTGCCAGCAGCTCGGGACAGGGACTAGCTATCACAGATACGCAGTATTTT. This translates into CASSSGQGLAITDTQYF.

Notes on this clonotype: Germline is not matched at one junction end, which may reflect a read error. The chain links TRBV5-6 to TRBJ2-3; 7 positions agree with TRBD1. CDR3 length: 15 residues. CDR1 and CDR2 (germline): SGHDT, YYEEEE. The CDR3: CANSLDRISTDTQYF. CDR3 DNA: TGTGCCAACAGCTTGGACAGGATCAGCACAGATACGCAGTATTTT.

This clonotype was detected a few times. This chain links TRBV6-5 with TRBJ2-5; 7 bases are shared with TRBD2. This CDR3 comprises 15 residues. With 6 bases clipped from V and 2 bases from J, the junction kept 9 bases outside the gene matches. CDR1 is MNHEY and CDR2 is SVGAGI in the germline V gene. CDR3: CASSRLAFRQETQYF. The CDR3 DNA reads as TGTGCCAGCAGCCGACTAGCCTTTAGACAAGAGACCCAGTACTTC.

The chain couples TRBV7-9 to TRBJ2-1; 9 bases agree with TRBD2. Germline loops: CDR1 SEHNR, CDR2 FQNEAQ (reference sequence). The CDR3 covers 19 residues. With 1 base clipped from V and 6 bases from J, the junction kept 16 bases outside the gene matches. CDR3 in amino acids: CASSLVPSVRTSELNEQFF. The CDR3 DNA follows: TGTGCCAGCAGCTTAGTGCCTTCGGTGCGGACTAGCGAACTCAATGAGCAGTTCTTC.

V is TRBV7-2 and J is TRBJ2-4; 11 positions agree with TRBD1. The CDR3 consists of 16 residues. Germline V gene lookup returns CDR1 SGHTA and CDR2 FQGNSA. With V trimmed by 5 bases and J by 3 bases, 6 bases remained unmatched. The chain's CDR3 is CASSPPGTGGKNIQYF. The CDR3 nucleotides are TGTGCCAGCAGCCCCCCCGGGACAGGGGGCAAAAACATTCAGTACTTC.

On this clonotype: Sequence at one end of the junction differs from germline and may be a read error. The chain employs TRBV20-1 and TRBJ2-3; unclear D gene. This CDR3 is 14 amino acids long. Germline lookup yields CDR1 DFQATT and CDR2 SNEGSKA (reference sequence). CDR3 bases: TGCGGTGCTAGAGATCCACCAAGCACAGATACGCAGTATTTT. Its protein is CGARDPPSTDTQYF.

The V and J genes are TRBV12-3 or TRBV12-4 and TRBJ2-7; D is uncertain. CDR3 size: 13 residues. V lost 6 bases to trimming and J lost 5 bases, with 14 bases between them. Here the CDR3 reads CASRTDPGNEQYF. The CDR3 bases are TGTGCCAGCAGAACCGACCCCGGCAACGAGCAGTACTTC.